The 29 T cell receptor beta chains reported below all come from one sample, sequenced in a study of T cell responses to AZD1222 COVID-19 vaccine (dated by TCRdb to the early 2020s). Libraries were prepared through the immunoSEQ multiplex PCR assay. TCRdb took this table from immuneACCESS and kept in-frame rearrangements with V and J called. Such tables lack part of the clones; where checked against another copy, unresolved V genes explain under half of the gap, and the rest is unexplained. The sample profile shows around 130,000 clones; about 91% of them were found once. The ten largest clones add up to around 5% of the sample. The sample's time point label, decoded: baseline before first vaccination. The sample here was peripheral blood, taken on day 0 of AZD1222 vaccination. The receptors here all came from an adult in good health.

The chain recombines TRBV2 with TRBJ1-2, with 7 bases aligning to TRBD1. J lost 2 bases, V lost 6 bases, and 3 bases had no gene match. CDR1 is SNHLY and CDR2 is FYNNEI in the germline V gene. The CDR3 is 13 amino acids. CDR3 sequence reads: CASSPQGNYGYTF. The CDR3 DNA reads TGTGCCAGCAGCCCACAGGGGAACTATGGCTACACCTTC.

The chain uses TRBV6-1 and TRBJ2-4; tentatively, D is TRBD1 (5 bases). Trimming removed 2 bases from V and 0 bases from J, with 11 bases in between. Germline loops: CDR1 MNHNS, CDR2 SASEGT. The CDR3 is made up of 16 amino acids. CDR3 loop: CASSERAGIAKNIQYF. CDR3 sequence (DNA): TGTGCCAGCAGTGAAAGGGCAGGGATAGCCAAAAACATTCAGTACTTC.

The chain couples TRBV20-1 to TRBJ1-1; D ambiguous. The V and J ends lost 3 bases and 1 base respectively, with 12 bases between them. Germline V gene sequence: CDR1 DFQATT, CDR2 SNEGSKA (reference sequence). The CDR3 is 14 residues long. The CDR3 sequence is CSASPRFANTEAFF. As DNA, the CDR3 is TGCAGTGCTAGTCCCAGGTTCGCGAACACTGAAGCTTTCTTT.

The V call is TRBV19, the J call TRBJ1-1, with D possibly matching TRBD1 (5 bases). The V end was cut by 8 bases, the J end by 3 bases, with 25 bases between. The germline CDR1 and CDR2 sequences are LNHDA and SQIVND (reference sequence). The CDR3 extends over 17 amino acids. Here the CDR3 DNA reads TGTGCCAGTGATCCCATAGCGTCGAGGGGATGGGACACTGAAGCTTTCTTT. Protein product: CASDPIASRGWDTEAFF.

The chain carries TRBV6-6 and TRBJ2-7, with 8 bases identical to TRBD1. The CDR3 consists of 15 residues. J lost 4 bases, V lost 4 bases, and 9 bases had no gene match. Germline CDR1 MNHNY, CDR2 SVGAGI (reference sequence). The CDR3 loop is CASSWTGSVGYEQYF. In DNA form, the CDR3 reads TGTGCCAGCAGTTGGACAGGGTCGGTCGGATACGAGCAGTACTTC.

The chain recombines TRBV29-1 with TRBJ2-3, with D unclear. The CDR3 has 12 amino acids. Per germline, CDR1 SQVTM and CDR2 ANQGSEA. Trimming took off 3 bases at V and 5 bases at J, with 9 bases between the two ends. The CDR3 DNA sequence: TGCAGCGTTGATCTCTGGGGAGATACGCAGTATTTT. Its translation is CSVDLWGDTQYF.

V is TRBV18 and J is TRBJ2-3; D remains ambiguous. V lost 4 bases, J lost 1 base, and 3 bases lay in between. Germline V CDR1 and CDR2: KGHSH, LQKENI. The CDR3 length is 12 residues. CDR3 protein: CASSRRTDTQYF. The CDR3 coding sequence is TGTGCCAGCTCACGACGCACAGATACGCAGTATTTT.

The chain has TRBV28 and TRBJ2-1, with TRBD2 matching 10 bases. Germline V gives CDR1 MDHEN, CDR2 SYDVKM. V gave up 10 bases and J gave up 8 bases; unmatched junction bases: 8. This CDR3 has 13 amino acids. The CDR3 protein is CATVAGGQDEQFF. In DNA form, the CDR3 reads TGTGCCACCGTAGCGGGGGGCCAGGATGAGCAGTTCTTC. Variable domain in full (rest from reference TRBV28 and TRBJ2-1): DVKVTQSSRYLVKRTGEKVFLECVQDMDHENMFWYRQDPGLGLRLIYFSYDVKMKEKGDIPEGYSVSREKKERFSLILESASTNQTSMYLCATVAGGQDEQFFGPGTRLTVL.

V usage is TRBV27 and J usage is TRBJ1-5; D unresolved. CDR1 and CDR2 (germline): MNHEY, SMNVEV (reference sequence). This CDR3 is 18 amino acids long. Trimming removed 3 bases at V and 0 bases at J, with 18 bases between. The CDR3 sequence: CASSFRGGMSNSNQPQHF. The CDR3 nucleotides are TGTGCCAGCAGTTTTCGGGGTGGGATGAGCAATAGCAATCAGCCCCAGCATTTT.

The chain carries TRBV10-2 and TRBJ1-3; D gene ambiguous. Trimming removed 7 bases from V and 2 bases from J, with 3 bases in between. In germline, CDR1 is WSHSY, CDR2 SAAADI. The CDR3 spans 11 residues. CDR3 region: CASNTGNTIYF. DNA of the CDR3: TGCGCCAGCAACACTGGAAACACCATATATTTT.

DNA for the CDR3: TGTGCCAGCAGTGAACTAGCAGGGCCCTATGGCTACACCTTC. Translating it yields CASSELAGPYGYTF. The chain is built from TRBV6-1 and TRBJ1-2; D perhaps matches TRBD1 (5 bases). The CDR3 is made up of 14 amino acids. The ends were cut back, 2 bases at V and 4 bases at J, with 11 bases in the middle. Germline CDR1 and CDR2: MNHNS and SASEGT.

This chain uses TRBV5-1 with TRBJ1-2; 7 bases fit TRBD1. The CDR3 loop spans 12 amino acids. CDR1 is SGHRS and CDR2 is YFSETQ in the germline V gene. J was trimmed by 5 bases and V by 4 bases; bases with no gene match: 2. CDR3 nucleotides: TGCGCCAGCAGCGGGACAGTTTATGGCTACACCTTC. Amino acids: CASSGTVYGYTF.

This rearrangement joins TRBV5-1 to TRBJ2-3; 10 nucleotides match TRBD2. V lost 3 bases to trimming and J lost 15 bases; unmatched junction nucleotides: 7. The CDR3 runs 12 residues. The germline gives CDR1 SGHRS, CDR2 YFSETQ. The CDR3 coding sequence is TGCGCCAGCAGCTCTAGCGGGGGTCCGGATTATTTT. This sequence encodes CASSSSGGPDYF.

The gene calls are TRBV29-1 and TRBJ2-3, with D hard to call. This CDR3 is 11 amino acids long. Germline CDR1 SQVTM, CDR2 ANQGSEA. Between the trimmed V and J ends, which lost 5 bases and 3 bases, there was a span of 6 bases. The CDR3 DNA is TGCAGCGTTCTTAGGACAGATACGCAGTATTTT. Protein sequence: CSVLRTDTQYF.

The chain uses TRBV7-8 and TRBJ2-2, with a tentative D call TRBD2 (6 bases). The CDR3 loop spans 15 amino acids. The germline V gene has CDR1 SGHVS and CDR2 FQNEAQ. Trimming cost V 5 bases and J 2 bases, with 12 bases left between them. The CDR3 DNA reads TGTGCCAGCAGCCTTGGGACTGCCAACACCGGGGAGCTGTTTTTT. Translating gives CASSLGTANTGELFF.

V usage is TRBV5-1 and J usage is TRBJ2-4; no clear D. The CDR3 totals 15 residues. Trimming cost V 2 bases and J 0 bases, with 9 bases left between them. The germline V gene encodes CDR1 SGHRS and CDR2 YFSETQ. CDR3 DNA sequence: TGCGCCAGCAGCTTAACTCCTATAGCCAAAAACATTCAGTACTTC. Its protein product is CASSLTPIAKNIQYF. The whole variable domain, filled in from reference TRBV5-1 and TRBJ2-4, reads KAGVTQTPRYLIKTRGQQVTLSCSPISGHRSVSWYQQTPGQGLQFLFEYFSETQRNKGNFPGRFSGRQFSNSRSEMNVSTLELGDSALYLCASSLTPIAKNIQYFGAGTRLSVL.

This clone has just one count. This chain uses TRBV18 with TRBJ1-6; 7 bases align to TRBD1. The junction had 5 bases not matched to a gene; V was cut back by 4 bases and J by 8 bases. Germline V gene data show CDR1 as KGHSH and CDR2 as LQKENI. This CDR3 has 14 residues. CDR3 bases: TGTGCCAGCTCACGCAACGACAGGGATTCACCCCTCCACTTT. Protein sequence: CASSRNDRDSPLHF.

This clone came up a few times. This chain uses TRBV5-1 with TRBJ2-2; 9 bases map to TRBD2. The ends lost 3 bases at V and 4 bases at J; junction bases unmatched: 10. The germline V gene encodes CDR1 SGHRS and CDR2 YFSETQ. This CDR3 is built from 17 residues. The CDR3 here is CASSSGLAGGLTGELFF. The CDR3 bases are TGCGCCAGCAGCTCGGGACTAGCAGGAGGGCTCACCGGGGAGCTGTTTTTT.

This chain links TRBV28 with TRBJ2-2, with 10 bases fitting TRBD1. The trim removed 6 bases at V and 5 bases at J, leaving 6 bases unmatched. The CDR3 is made up of 15 amino acids. CDR1 is MDHEN, CDR2 SYDVKM, per germline. The CDR3: CASRLDRGRTGELFF. CDR3 coding DNA: TGTGCCAGCAGACTCGACAGGGGGCGTACCGGGGAGCTGTTTTTT.

V is TRBV3-1 (or the pseudogene TRBV3-2) and J is TRBJ1-5; possible D gene TRBD1, 5 bases. Trimming left V 2 bases short and J 0 bases short, with 5 bases between. Germline V gives CDR1 LGHDT, CDR2 YNNKEL (reference sequence). The CDR3 is made up of 14 amino acids. CDR3 sequence (DNA): TGTGCCAGCAGCCAAAGGGGTAGCAATCAGCCCCAGCATTTT. It yields the protein CASSQRGSNQPQHF.

This chain joins TRBV7-8 and TRBJ2-1, with D hard to call. Trimming left V 2 bases short and J 5 bases short, with 1 base between. This CDR3 comprises 11 residues. The germline gives CDR1 SGHVS, CDR2 FQNEAQ. DNA for the CDR3: TGTGCCAGCAGCTTAAACAATGAGCAGTTCTTC. It yields the protein CASSLNNEQFF.

The V and J genes are TRBV27 and TRBJ1-6; 7 nucleotides match TRBD1. Looked up from germline, CDR1 is MNHEY and CDR2 is SMNVEV (reference sequence). V lost 6 bases and J lost 0; bases outside the gene matches: 5. The length of the CDR3 is 16 residues. The CDR3 reads CASRITGVSYNSPLHF. DNA of the CDR3: TGTGCCAGCAGAATTACAGGGGTCTCCTATAATTCACCCCTCCACTTT.

This clone appeared once. This sequence joins TRBV19 and TRBJ1-5, with D perhaps matching TRBD1 (5 bases). The V end was cut by 9 bases, the J end by 4 bases, with 22 bases between. CDR3 length equals 16 residues. Germline CDR1 reads LNHDA; CDR2 reads SQIVND (reference sequence). In nucleotides, the CDR3 is TGTGCCAGGTACCCGGCGGGGCTTTATCGGAATCAGCCCCAGCATTTT. Translating gives CARYPAGLYRNQPQHF.

This chain connects TRBV5-4 to TRBJ1-2, with 8 bases fitting TRBD1. CDR1 is SGHNT and CDR2 is YYREEE in the germline V gene (reference sequence). Trimming at V came to 6 bases and at J to 2 bases, leaving 6 bases not matched to a gene. CDR3 length: 14 residues. The CDR3 DNA is TGTGCCAGCACCCAGGACAGGGAAAACTATGGCTACACCTTC. It specifies CASTQDRENYGYTF.

The CDR3 bases are TGTGCCAGCAGTGAAAGCAAGACCGAGCAGTACTTC. This translates into CASSESKTEQYF. V and J are TRBV6-1 and TRBJ2-7, with D uncertain. The CDR3 has 12 residues. CDR1 and CDR2 from the germline V gene are MNHNS and SASEGT. V lost 2 bases to trimming and J lost 6 bases, with 8 bases between them.

The chain employs TRBV19 and TRBJ1-2; TRBD1 aligns across 11 bases. Germline V gene lookup returns CDR1 LNHDA and CDR2 SQIVND (reference sequence). After removal of 5 bases from V and 6 bases from J, the junction contained 14 bases not matched to a gene. This CDR3 region has 17 residues. The CDR3 sequence is CASSYYPPTGQGDGYTF. DNA of the CDR3: TGTGCCAGTAGTTACTACCCCCCTACGGGACAGGGGGATGGCTACACCTTC.

J is TRBJ1-6 and V is TRBV30; a possible D gene is TRBD1 (5 bases). The V gene's germline CDR1 is GTSNPN and CDR2 SVGIG (reference sequence). CDR3 length: 19 amino acids. V was cut by 3 bases and J by 10 bases, with 31 bases left in between. CDR3 sequence reads: CAWRSAGPLLPDSKSPLHF. As DNA, the CDR3 is TGTGCCTGGAGAAGCGCGGGGCCCCTCCTTCCTGACTCCAAATCACCCCTCCACTTT. The complete variable domain, with remaining parts taken from reference TRBV30 and TRBJ1-6, reads SQTIHQWPATLVQPVGSPLSLECTVEGTSNPNLYWYRQAAGRGLQLLFYSVGIGQISSEVPQNLSASRPQDRQFILSSKKLLLSDSGFYLCAWRSAGPLLPDSKSPLHFGNGTRLTVT.

Only one count was recorded for this clone. V gene TRBV6-2 or TRBV6-3 combines with J gene TRBJ1-1; a possible D gene is TRBD1 (6 bases). V was pared by 5 bases and J by 0 bases, with 13 bases between. The CDR3 has 15 amino acids. Germline V gene lookup returns CDR1 MNHEY and CDR2 SVGEGT. The CDR3 spells CASSTGFAMNTEAFF. The CDR3 nucleotides are TGTGCCAGCAGTACAGGGTTTGCGATGAACACTGAAGCTTTCTTT.

This chain joins TRBV28 and TRBJ2-2; D gene unclear. Germline lookup yields CDR1 MDHEN and CDR2 SYDVKM. V was pared by 6 bases and J by 6 bases, with 11 bases between. The CDR3 consists of 13 residues. CDR3 loop: CASSLMSAGELFF. For the CDR3, the DNA is TGTGCCAGCAGCTTGATGTCGGCCGGGGAGCTGTTTTTT. Supplemented by reference TRBV28 and TRBJ2-2, the full variable domain reads DVKVTQSSRYLVKRTGEKVFLECVQDMDHENMFWYRQDPGLGLRLIYFSYDVKMKEKGDIPEGYSVSREKKERFSLILESASTNQTSMYLCASSLMSAGELFFGEGSRLTVL.